Shown below are 5 T cell receptor beta chains from a single sample sequenced in a study of T cell responses to AZD1222 COVID-19 vaccine. Profiling relied on immunoSEQ multiplex PCR, and the TCRdb table lists in-frame clones only, not all of them. Of about 140,000 clones listed, about 91% were seen once; the top ten hold about 3.8%. The sample was peripheral blood, taken 28 days after the second AZD1222 dose. The receptor set was obtained from an adult who received the AZD1222 COVID-19 vaccine.

The chain joins TRBV3-1 (or the pseudogene TRBV3-2) to TRBJ2-1; 9 bases match TRBD2. V was pared by 1 base and J by 9 bases, with 10 bases of the junction left unmatched. Per germline, CDR1 LGHDT and CDR2 YNNKEL (reference sequence). The CDR3 has 16 residues. DNA for the CDR3: TGTGCCAGCAGCCAAGGTCTAGCGGGAACACGGGCTGAGCAGTTCTTC. This sequence encodes CASSQGLAGTRAEQFF.

The chain joins TRBV30 to TRBJ1-3; no firm D call. Germline CDR1 GTSNPN, CDR2 SVGIG (reference sequence). The CDR3 extends over 14 amino acids. Trimming shortened V by 0 bases and J by 0 bases, and 6 bases separated the two germline ends. CDR3 sequence reads: CAWSVGSSGNTIYF. The CDR3 DNA is TGTGCCTGGAGTGTGGGGAGCTCTGGAAACACCATATATTTT.

The J gene is TRBJ2-2, the V gene TRBV28; the match to TRBD1 covers 9 bases. Losses at the gene ends were 7 bases for V and 2 bases for J; bases not matched to a gene: 5. Germline V gene lookup returns CDR1 MDHEN and CDR2 SYDVKM. The CDR3 is 15 amino acids. The CDR3: CASNRDRENTGELFF. CDR3 DNA: TGTGCCAGCAATCGGGACAGGGAAAACACCGGGGAGCTGTTTTTT.

The chain joins TRBV7-9 to TRBJ1-2; possibly TRBD1 for D (5 bases). Trimming removed 5 bases from V and 0 bases from J, with 10 bases in between. The CDR3 extends over 14 amino acids. In germline, CDR1 is SEHNR, CDR2 FQNEAQ (reference sequence). The CDR3 sequence is CASSTETANYGYTF. In DNA form, the CDR3 reads TGTGCCAGCAGCACCGAGACAGCTAACTATGGCTACACCTTC. Full variable domain (remainder filled in from reference TRBV7-9 and TRBJ1-2): DTGVSQNPRHKITKRGQNVTFRCDPISEHNRLYWYRQTLGQGPEFLTYFQNEAQLEKSRLLSDRFSAERPKGSFSTLEIQRTEQGDSAMYLCASSTETANYGYTFGSGTRLTVV.

CDR3 residues: CASSLDGPSYNSPLHF. The DNA for the CDR3 is TGTGCCAGCAGTTTGGACGGACCCTCCTATAATTCACCCCTCCACTTT. This rearrangement joins TRBV27 to TRBJ1-6; no definite D call. The length of the CDR3 is 16 residues. Trimming removed 3 bases at V and 0 bases at J, with 9 bases between. Germline CDR1 MNHEY, CDR2 SMNVEV (reference sequence).